These 13 T cell receptor beta chains share one sample of origin, sequenced in a study of T cells in Graves' hyperthyroidism and ophthalmopathy. Regions amplified from RNA transcripts were the TCR beta CDR3 regions. First-round RT-PCR targeting the TCR CDR3 was performed with the HTBI primer set. TCRdb reanalysed the multiplex PCR reads using MiXCR and keeps one entry per CDR3 protein. The sample shows under 350,000 distinct CDR3 sequences, roughly 13% of them seen only once. Sequencing was carried out using blood. The origin of the receptors is a woman between 40 and 55 years old with Graves' hyperthyroidism.

The sample holds many counts of this clonotype. V and J are TRBV20-1 and TRBJ2-1; the D gene could be TRBD1 or TRBD2 (6 bases each). Trimming pared 6 bases from V and 10 bases from J, leaving 22 bases between. Looked up from germline, CDR1 is DFQATT and CDR2 is SNEGSKA (reference sequence). CDR3 length: 14 residues. The CDR3 DNA reads as TGCAGTGCCCAGGGACTCCAAGGGGGTCTCGAGCAGTTCTTC. It is translated as CSAQGLQGGLEQFF.

This clonotype was seen at least ten times. The rearrangement uses TRBV27 and TRBJ2-7; D might be TRBD1 (7 bases). V lost 5 bases to trimming and J lost 2 bases, with 19 bases between them. Looked up from germline, CDR1 is MNHEY and CDR2 is SMNVEV (reference sequence). The CDR3 extends over 16 amino acids. CDR3: CASSGGGMSNPYEQYF. Here the CDR3 DNA reads TGTGCCAGCAGTGGAGGGGGCATGAGTAACCCCTACGAGCAGTACTTC.

The gene calls are TRBV5-4 and TRBJ2-7; D is perhaps TRBD2 (6 bases). CDR1 and CDR2 (germline): SGHNT, YYREEE (reference sequence). Trimming pared 1 base from V and 5 bases from J, leaving 13 bases between. This CDR3 has 14 residues. The CDR3 reads CASSLSGTRDEQYF. The CDR3 region has the DNA TGTGCCAGCAGCTTGTCCGGGACTCGCGACGAGCAGTACTTC.

This clonotype has a handful of counts. The gene calls are TRBV3-1 and TRBJ2-1; the D gene is possibly TRBD1 (6 bases). The CDR3 is 15 amino acids. Trimming shortened V by 8 bases and J by 4 bases, and 18 bases separated the two germline ends. Per germline, CDR1 LGHDT and CDR2 YNNKEL (reference sequence). The DNA for the CDR3 is TGTGCCAGCGGCCCCCAGGGGCTTCTGTACAATGAGCAGTTCTTC. This translates into CASGPQGLLYNEQFF.

This clonotype occurred many times. V and J are TRBV7-2 and TRBJ2-3, with D maybe TRBD1 (5 bases). V dropped 5 bases and J dropped 4 bases, with 10 bases sitting between them. Germline loops: CDR1 SGHTA, CDR2 FQGNSA. The CDR3 is 13 residues long. The CDR3 sequence: CASSPMTADTQYF. The CDR3 DNA reads as TGTGCCAGCAGCCCTATGACAGCAGATACGCAGTATTTT.

There are many counts of this clonotype. The chain carries TRBV20-1 and TRBJ2-1, with TRBD2 matching 9 bases. V trimming: 2 bases; J trimming: 9 bases; junction bases outside the gene matches: 8. From germline, CDR1 is DFQATT and CDR2 SNEGSKA (reference sequence). The CDR3 totals 14 residues. CDR3 loop: CSARSRAGGGEQFF. CDR3 sequence (DNA): TGCAGTGCTAGATCCCGGGCGGGGGGGGGTGAGCAGTTCTTC.

This clonotype was recorded many times. The chain employs TRBV27 and TRBJ2-7; D remains ambiguous. The CDR3 runs 14 residues. Germline lookup yields CDR1 MNHEY and CDR2 SMNVEV (reference sequence). The V end lost 4 bases, the J end lost 3 bases, and 13 bases lay between the germline ends. The CDR3 DNA is TGTGCCAGCAGTTCGAGGAACACGAACTACGAGCAGTACTTC. It translates to CASSSRNTNYEQYF.

For the CDR3, the DNA is TGTGCCAGCAGTGAGGACAGGGCGCACACTGAGCAGTTCTTC. As protein: CASSEDRAHTEQFF. J is TRBJ2-1 and V is TRBV6-1; 8 positions agree with TRBD1. Trimming at V came to 3 bases and at J to 9 bases, leaving 7 bases not matched to a gene. Germline V gives CDR1 MNHNS, CDR2 SASEGT. This CDR3 has 14 residues.

This clonotype has at least ten counts. The V call is TRBV27, the J call TRBJ1-1; the D is unclear. Trimming took 1 base from V and 3 from J, leaving 6 bases between them. CDR3 length: 13 amino acids. The germline V gene has CDR1 MNHEY and CDR2 SMNVEV (reference sequence). The chain's CDR3 is CASSLFRYTEAFF. The DNA of the CDR3 is TGTGCCAGCAGTTTATTTAGGTACACTGAAGCTTTCTTT.

This clonotype was seen many times. The rearrangement joins TRBV5-6 to TRBJ1-1; D is perhaps TRBD1 (5 bases). Between the trimmed V and J ends, which lost 2 bases and 1 base, there was a span of 9 bases. Germline V gene sequence: CDR1 SGHDT, CDR2 YYEEEE. CDR3 length: 14 residues. Here the CDR3 reads CASSFIGGNTEAFF. Here the CDR3 DNA reads TGTGCCAGCAGCTTTATCGGGGGGAACACTGAAGCTTTCTTT.

This clonotype occurred many times. The gene calls are TRBV3-1 and TRBJ1-2, with D perhaps matching TRBD1 (5 bases). V was trimmed by 0 bases and J by 6 bases, leaving 11 bases between them. The CDR3 length is 14 residues. CDR1 LGHDT and CDR2 YNNKEL come from the germline V gene (reference sequence). The CDR3 nucleotides read TGTGCCAGCAGCCAAGATGTGAGGGGCCATGGCTACACCTTC. Amino acids: CASSQDVRGHGYTF.

This clonotype was observed at least ten times. The CDR3 coding sequence is TGTGCCAGCAGTTTATTGGCCCCGGTAGGGGGGAAGAACTATGGCTACACCTTC. It yields the protein CASSLLAPVGGKNYGYTF. The genes are TRBV28 and TRBJ1-2, with a tentative D call TRBD1 (6 bases). Trimming stripped 1 base from V and 2 bases from J, with 20 bases between. The CDR3 covers 18 residues. Per the germline V gene, CDR1 is MDHEN and CDR2 is SYDVKM.

Concerning this clonotype: A much larger clone differs by one base, so this may be a read error. The gene calls are TRBV6-1 and TRBJ1-1, with TRBD1 matching over 7 bases. Germline CDR1 and CDR2: MNHNS and SASEGT. CDR3 length equals 15 residues. In DNA form, the CDR3 reads TGTGCCAGCAGCCCACGCTTCAGGGGGTCTAAGGAAGCTCTCTTT. The encoded protein is CASSPRFRGSKEALF.